This T cell receptor (beta chain) was found in a study of blood T cells in healthy people across ages. Overall study findings and caveats: Researchers deemed the diversity estimates from one million T cells underestimates.

Regarding this clonotype: Its target is not known.

With a J-beta primer mix and a sample-barcoded 5' primer, a second PCR ran about 7 to 12 cycles. TCRdb re-called the 5' RACE reads through MiXCR, storing one row per CDR3 protein. The sample has 780,000 or so distinct CDR3 sequences, about 55% seen once. The CDR3 spans 13 residues. Germline CDR1 is SGHAT and CDR2 is FQNNGV. V lost 0 bases to trimming and J lost 4 bases, with 6 bases between them. This clonotype was obtained from a man aged 80 or over in good health. The specimen sequenced was blood. This chain links TRBV11-2 with TRBJ2-5; D unresolved. The chain's CDR3 is CASSLDSVETQYF. The CDR3 DNA sequence: TGTGCCAGCAGCTTAGACAGCGTAGAGACCCAGTACTTC.